One and the same sample provided the 14 T cell receptor beta chains below, sequenced in a study of OX40 agonist ivuxolimab in advanced cancers. The library was obtained by the immunoSEQ multiplex PCR assay. TCRdb took over this immuneACCESS table, retaining in-frame rearrangements with V and J assigned. Such tables are incomplete; in checked studies, under half of the missing clones stem from an unresolved V gene, and the remainder is unexplained. Across this sample there are some 69,000 clones, with approximately 90% seen only once. Of the sample, 4% to 4.5% is held by the ten largest clones. Sequencing used CD4+ or CD8+ T cells sorted from blood, obtained in a trial of the OX40 agonist ivuxolimab. The receptor source for this set is an adult with an advanced solid tumor such as melanoma, head and neck, liver or kidney cancer.

The chain joins TRBV5-8 to TRBJ1-5; no clear D gene. Trimming removed 3 bases at V and 7 bases at J, with 8 bases between. The V gene's germline CDR1 is SGHTS and CDR2 YDEGEE. This CDR3 is 12 amino acids long. DNA for the CDR3: TGTGCCAGCAGCTGGGATCAACAGCCCCAGCATTTT. Encoded protein: CASSWDQQPQHF.

The table lists this clone with a count of one. The rearrangement joins TRBV2 to TRBJ2-5, with 12 bases lining up with TRBD2. CDR1 and CDR2 from the germline V gene are SNHLY and FYNNEI. This CDR3 has 15 amino acids. V gave up 10 bases and J gave up 5 bases; unmatched junction bases: 11. For the CDR3, the DNA is TGTGCCACCCAAAGGTGGACTAGCGGGACGGAGACCCAGTACTTC. Protein: CATQRWTSGTETQYF.

The genes are TRBV7-9 and TRBJ2-3; tentatively, D is TRBD2 (5 bases). Looked up from germline, CDR1 is SEHNR and CDR2 is FQNEAQ (reference sequence). V gave up 3 bases and J gave up 2 bases, with 12 bases separating them. The CDR3 totals 15 residues. CDR3 region: CASSFAGQSTDTQYF. The DNA for the CDR3 is TGTGCCAGCAGCTTCGCGGGTCAGTCCACAGATACGCAGTATTTT.

This clone has only one observation. V gene TRBV5-1 combines with J gene TRBJ2-3, with TRBD2 matching 9 bases. The ends lost 0 bases at V and 4 bases at J; junction bases unmatched: 6. This CDR3 has 16 residues. Germline V gene lookup returns CDR1 SGHRS and CDR2 YFSETQ. The DNA for the CDR3 is TGCGCCAGCAGCTTGGATGGGACTAGCCGAGCAGATACGCAGTATTTT. Translated, it gives CASSLDGTSRADTQYF. Full variable domain (remainder filled in from reference TRBV5-1 and TRBJ2-3): KAGVTQTPRYLIKTRGQQVTLSCSPISGHRSVSWYQQTPGQGLQFLFEYFSETQRNKGNFPGRFSGRQFSNSRSEMNVSTLELGDSALYLCASSLDGTSRADTQYFGPGTRLTVL.

This sequence joins TRBV14 and TRBJ2-1; D gene ambiguous. Trimming stripped 1 base from V and 8 bases from J, with 3 bases between. The CDR3 is 11 amino acids. Germline V lookup: CDR1 SGHDN, CDR2 FVKESK. The CDR3: CASSQAYEQFF. The CDR3 region has the DNA TGTGCCAGCAGCCAAGCCTATGAGCAGTTCTTC.

The chain uses TRBV25-1 and TRBJ1-1; maybe TRBD1 (6 bases). This CDR3 is built from 14 residues. The germline gives CDR1 MGHDK, CDR2 SYGVNS. The V end was cut by 4 bases, the J end by 4 bases, with 13 bases between. This CDR3 reads CASSVPGHSTEAFF. The CDR3 DNA is TGTGCCAGCAGTGTACCGGGACACAGCACTGAAGCTTTCTTT.

The J gene is TRBJ2-5, the V gene TRBV5-1; D remains ambiguous. Germline assignment: CDR1 SGHRS and CDR2 YFSETQ. The length of the CDR3 is 13 residues. The V and J ends lost 0 bases and 6 bases respectively, with 9 bases between them. The chain's CDR3 is CASSLELGKTQYF. In nucleotides, the CDR3 is TGCGCCAGCAGCTTGGAGCTAGGGAAGACCCAGTACTTC.

This chain connects TRBV11-3 to TRBJ2-7; TRBD2 matches 7 bases. The CDR3 length is 15 residues. Germline CDR1 and CDR2: SGHNT and YENEEA. V dropped 5 bases and J dropped 0; count of bases not matched to a gene: 7. The CDR3 protein is CASSLSREPSYEQYF. As DNA, the CDR3 is TGTGCCAGCAGCCTGTCGCGGGAGCCCTCCTACGAGCAGTACTTC.

V usage is TRBV9 and J usage is TRBJ2-3; tentative D call: TRBD2 (5 bases). The V gene's germline CDR1 is SGDLS and CDR2 YYNGEE. The CDR3 is 17 amino acids. Between the trimmed V and J ends, which lost 0 bases and 3 bases, there was a span of 17 bases. CDR3 sequence: CASSVGPLRRRTDTQYF. Here the CDR3 DNA reads TGTGCCAGCAGCGTAGGACCCCTTCGGAGGAGGACAGATACGCAGTATTTT.

This rearrangement joins TRBV2 to TRBJ2-5, with D unresolved. V was cut by 5 bases and J by 4 bases, with 11 bases left in between. CDR3 length: 13 amino acids. Per the germline V gene, CDR1 is SNHLY and CDR2 is FYNNEI. The CDR3 region has the DNA TGTGCCAGCAGTTTCACCCGTGGAGAGACCCAGTACTTC. Its protein is CASSFTRGETQYF. The full variable domain, in which reference TRBV2 and TRBJ2-5 provide the parts outside the CDR3, is EPEVTQTPSHQVTQMGQEVILRCVPISNHLYFYWYRQILGQKVEFLVSFYNNEISEKSEIFDDQFSVERPDGSNFTLKIRSTKLEDSAMYFCASSFTRGETQYFGPGTRLLVL.

This clone showed up just once. The CDR3 reads CASSHRGRQETQYF. For the CDR3, the DNA is TGTGCCAGCAGCCACAGGGGCAGACAAGAGACCCAGTACTTC. The chain is built from TRBV5-5 and TRBJ2-5; TRBD1 agrees at 7 bases. Per the germline V gene, CDR1 is SGHKS and CDR2 is YYEKEE (reference sequence). The V and J ends lost 4 bases and 2 bases, in that order; junction bases with no gene match: 5. This CDR3 has 14 amino acids. The whole variable domain, remainder taken from reference TRBV5-5 and TRBJ2-5, is DAGVTQSPTHLIKTRGQQVTLRCSPISGHKSVSWYQQVLGQGPQFIFQYYEKEERGRGNFPDRFSARQFPNYSSELNVNALLLGDSALYLCASSHRGRQETQYFGPGTRLLVL.

This clone was found a few times. The V call is TRBV4-2, the J call TRBJ1-2, with unresolved D. Trimming took off 0 bases at V and 3 bases at J, with 2 bases between the two ends. Germline V gene lookup returns CDR1 LGHNA and CDR2 YNFKEQ. The CDR3 has 12 residues. CDR3 sequence reads: CASSQEYYGYTF. CDR3 nucleotide sequence: TGTGCCAGCAGCCAAGAGTACTATGGCTACACCTTC.

J is TRBJ2-5 and V is TRBV10-3; 9 positions agree with TRBD2. The junction had 1 base not matched to a gene; V was cut back by 5 bases and J by 3 bases. This CDR3 region has 13 residues. The germline V gene has CDR1 ENHRY and CDR2 SYGVKD. The CDR3 reads CAISSSGEETQYF. As DNA, the CDR3 is TGTGCCATCAGTTCTAGCGGGGAAGAGACCCAGTACTTC.

The V gene is TRBV28, the J gene TRBJ2-1; 11 bases fit TRBD2. Germline V gene data show CDR1 as MDHEN and CDR2 as SYDVKM. The CDR3 runs 16 residues. V was pared by 8 bases and J by 2 bases, with 8 bases of the junction left unmatched. This chain's CDR3 is CASEGLAGGPYNEQFF. CDR3 nucleotide sequence: TGTGCCAGCGAAGGACTAGCGGGTGGACCCTACAATGAGCAGTTCTTC.